The T cell receptor (delta chain) described here comes from a study of γδ T cells in repeated Plasmodium falciparum infection. Study background: Malian children with intense seasonal malaria exposure were compared with matched Australian children. Study-wide points: Vdelta2-negative gammadelta repertoires, largely Vdelta1+, seemingly showed infection-driven waves of new clonal selection. Compared with Australian children, Malian Vdelta2-negative repertoires seemed more clonal, less diverse, less shared.

TCRdb called clones anew from the multiplex PCR reads with CATT. The repertoire holds 53,000 or so delta-chain clones, with roughly 2% as singletons. Bulk repertoires came from Vgamma9/Vdelta2+ or Vdelta2-negative gammadelta T cells flow-sorted from PBMC. As for this clone: Its target is unknown. The TCRdb protein comes from a much larger clone and disagrees with this DNA's translation at residue 24, likely due to a read error; the protein given here is derived from the DNA.

CDR1 and CDR2 (germline): TVYSNPD, GDNSRS (reference sequence). This CDR3 region has 27 residues. This TCR came from a pool of human donors (malaria-infected and uninfected, not separated). Sequenced input: gamma-delta T cells from blood. The chain employs TRDV3 and TRDJ1; TRDD3 matches at 12 bases. TCRdb is silent on the J gene; assignment here came from matching the DNA to germline. CDR3: CASPRLTSYWVLGDTGALQLYTDELIF. The CDR3 DNA follows: TGTGCCTCCCCGAGACTAACTTCCTACTGGGTACTGGGGGATACCGGCGCGCTGCAGCTGTACACCGATGAACTCATCTTT.